This entry concerns a single TCR beta chain. This clonotype has just a few counts. Its specific antigen is unknown. No base qualities exist here, and no much larger clone lies one base off it. The entry originates in a study of CD8 T cells in ankylosing spondylitis listed by TCRdb under 2017. About the study as a whole: The study profiled T cell receptor beta repertoires in healthy donors and ankylosing spondylitis patients to find disease-linked TCR variants. The full study cohort was made up of 20 to 25 ankylosing spondylitis patients and 108 healthy donors. Peripheral blood samples were taken, and synovial fluid was additionally collected from ankylosing spondylitis patients.

Sequenced on an Illumina HiSeq 2500. TCR beta libraries were prepared by quantitative 5'-RACE with molecular barcodes. Per the source publication's procedure: Disease-linked TCR variants were identified with a new computational method built on a probabilistic model of VDJ rearrangement. TCRdb took the public reads, trimmed them with fastp at Q25, ran MiXCR for clone calling and kept in-frame beta chains. A single entry per CDR3 protein holds the most common genes and DNA from its merged rows. In this record, the V and J calls reflect TCRdb's handling and not the investigators' own analysis. For this sample the table gives approximately 210,000 distinct CDR3 sequences, of which 9.5% to 15% were detected only once. The ten largest clones add up to 15% to 20% of the sample. On the study overall, not on this receptor specifically: A CD8+ phenotype was shown by the disease-linked clones, which were found at relatively low frequencies in peripheral blood. The disease-linked clones were reported as significantly enriched in matched synovial fluid samples from ankylosing spondylitis patients. Some motif variants were previously reported in synovial fluid and blood of reactive arthritis patients, suggesting common disease-initiation mechanisms. Blood from ankylosing spondylitis patients appeared to be characterized by a TCR beta motif made up of several highly homologous amino acid variants.

In the germline V gene, CDR1 corresponds to SGHRS and CDR2 to YFSETQ. The CDR3 holds 13 amino acids from the cysteine to the phenylalanine. Of all the DNA, just the CDR3 is kept, 39 bases in frame from base 1. The germline V end is reduced by 3 bases and the J end by 6 bases; junction bases left unmatched: 5. The material sequenced was blood, either unsorted or a sorted T cell fraction (not recorded which). This TCR was sampled from a male donor with ankylosing spondylitis or in good health (not recorded which). The sequence links TRBV5-1 to TRBJ1-2, with TRBD1 identical over 7 junction bases. The nucleotide sequence reads TGCGCCAGCAGCTGGACAGGCTCGGATGGCTACACCTTC. Its translation reads: CASSWTGSDGYTF.